These 26 T cell receptor beta chains originate from one sample sequenced in a study of beta chain features in type 1 diabetes. The authors reverse transcribed all of the isolated RNA, so sequencing captured expressed TCRB transcripts. Sequencing was performed with immunoSEQ multiplex PCR; in TCRdb, only in-frame clones are kept and a portion is missing. This sample has some 400,000 clones, with roughly 15% found just once. The sequencing input was naive CD4+ T cells from blood. The receptors were gathered from a woman between 18 and 29 years old in good health.

This clone was seen a handful of times. The chain combines TRBV7-9 with TRBJ1-5; D remains ambiguous. The germline gives CDR1 SEHNR, CDR2 FQNEAQ (reference sequence). Between the trimmed V and J ends, which lost 11 bases and 7 bases, there was a span of 9 bases. The CDR3 spans 10 residues. CDR3 DNA sequence: TGTGCCGAAAGTGGCCAGCCCCAGCATTTT. This translates into CAESGQPQHF.

A few counts support this clone. A read error may account for a junction end that differs from germline. The chain is built from TRBV15 and TRBJ2-7; D perhaps matches TRBD1 (5 bases). This CDR3 is 13 amino acids long. The germline CDR1 and CDR2 sequences are LNHNV and YYDKDF (reference sequence). CDR3 residues: CATSRQGSSEQYF. CDR3 sequence (DNA): TGTGCCACCAGCAGGCAGGGATCCTCCGAGCAGTACTTC.

This clone has only a few counts. This chain uses TRBV7-3 with TRBJ2-7, with 8 bases matching TRBD2. The germline V gene has CDR1 SGHTA and CDR2 FQGTGA. V lost 2 bases to trimming and J lost 6 bases; unmatched junction nucleotides: 3. This CDR3 has 13 amino acids. The DNA of the CDR3 is TGTGCCAGCAGCTTAGGACTAGCCGGCGAGCAGTACTTC. Its protein is CASSLGLAGEQYF.

A note on this clone: Other nucleotide sequences from this sample produce the same CDR3. This chain joins TRBV15 and TRBJ2-6; TRBD1 is a possible D gene (6 bases). V lost 0 bases, J lost 4 bases, and 10 bases lay in between. This CDR3 region has 16 residues. CDR1 and CDR2 (germline): LNHNV, YYDKDF (reference sequence). In DNA, the CDR3 is TGTGCCACCAGCAGAGACAGGGGTTCGGGGGCCAACGTCCTGACTTTC. It is translated as CATSRDRGSGANVLTF.

In its sample, this clone was seen a few times. This CDR3 reads CASSYRTSGSFYEQYF. DNA of the CDR3: TGTGCCAGCAGTTACCGGACTAGCGGGAGTTTCTACGAGCAGTACTTC. The chain combines TRBV6-5 with TRBJ2-7, with 13 bases lining up with TRBD2. Germline loops: CDR1 MNHEY, CDR2 SVGAGI. The CDR3 length is 16 residues. After removal of 2 bases from V and 3 bases from J, the junction contained 4 bases not matched to a gene.

The CDR3 region has the DNA TGTGCCAGCAGCCAGGGCAGGAACACTGAAGCTTTCTTT. The encoded protein is CASSQGRNTEAFF. The rearrangement links TRBV21-1 to TRBJ1-1; TRBD1, as called in the table, went unchecked against the DNA. TRBV21-1 is a known pseudogene. This CDR3 spans 13 amino acids.

The rearrangement links TRBV7-9 to TRBJ1-2; D gene uncertain. The germline V gene encodes CDR1 SEHNR and CDR2 FQNEAQ (reference sequence). This CDR3 is 15 amino acids long. Trimming took 5 bases from V and 3 from J, leaving 16 bases between them. CDR3 nucleotides: TGTGCCAGCAGCCCCCGGGGTAAGGCCGACTATGGCTACACCTTC. Protein sequence: CASSPRGKADYGYTF.

Details on this clone: Other DNA sequences in this sample translate to the same CDR3. The chain combines TRBV5-1 with TRBJ2-7; tentatively, D is TRBD1 (5 bases). This CDR3 is built from 12 residues. Trimming stripped 2 bases from V and 5 bases from J, with 8 bases between. Germline V gene data show CDR1 as SGHRS and CDR2 as YFSETQ. CDR3 protein: CASSFQGHEQYF. The CDR3 nucleotides are TGCGCCAGCAGCTTCCAGGGTCACGAGCAGTACTTC.

J is TRBJ2-7 and V is TRBV4-3; unclear D gene. The CDR3 contains 15 residues. Germline V lookup: CDR1 LGHNA, CDR2 YSLEER. With 1 base removed from V and 4 bases from J, the gap between germline ends came to 14 bases. DNA of the CDR3: TGCGCCAGCAGCCAAGGCGCGAGACAAGGATACGAGCAGTACTTC. It specifies CASSQGARQGYEQYF.

The table lists this clone with a few counts. This chain connects TRBV30 to TRBJ1-5; no firm D call. V lost 3 bases and J 0 bases, leaving 6 bases between the germline ends. CDR3 length: 13 amino acids. Germline V gene lookup returns CDR1 GTSNPN and CDR2 SVGIG (reference sequence). CDR3 sequence reads: CAWSGYSNQPQHF. CDR3 DNA: TGTGCCTGGAGCGGGTATAGCAATCAGCCCCAGCATTTT.

This clone was seen a few times. The chain is built from TRBV28 and TRBJ1-5; 7 nucleotides agree with TRBD1. The length of the CDR3 is 15 residues. The ends lost 5 bases at V and 5 bases at J; junction bases unmatched: 9. The V gene's germline CDR1 is MDHEN and CDR2 SYDVKM. As DNA, the CDR3 is TGTGCCAGCAGTCCCCCGGACAGGACCTATCAGCCCCAGCATTTT. Its protein is CASSPPDRTYQPQHF. Drawing the rest from reference TRBV28 and TRBJ1-5, the complete variable domain is DVKVTQSSRYLVKRTGEKVFLECVQDMDHENMFWYRQDPGLGLRLIYFSYDVKMKEKGDIPEGYSVSREKKERFSLILESASTNQTSMYLCASSPPDRTYQPQHFGDGTRLSIL.

The rearrangement uses TRBV25-1 and TRBJ2-7; a weak D match, TRBD1 (6 bases). CDR3 size: 14 residues. V was shortened by 3 bases and J by 0 bases, with 9 bases between the two germline ends. The germline V gene encodes CDR1 MGHDK and CDR2 SYGVNS. The CDR3 DNA follows: TGTGCCAGCAGTGACGGACAGCACTCCTACGAGCAGTACTTC. Encoded protein: CASSDGQHSYEQYF.

V usage is TRBV11-1 and J usage is TRBJ2-3; D ambiguous. V lost 2 bases and J 6 bases, leaving 15 bases between the germline ends. Germline V lookup: CDR1 SGHAT, CDR2 FQDESV (reference sequence). The CDR3 has 15 residues. CDR3 DNA sequence: TGTGCCAGCAGCTTACGTGGTGGATGGCGGGATACGCAGTATTTT. Amino acid sequence: CASSLRGGWRDTQYF.

This rearrangement joins TRBV28 to TRBJ2-2; possible D gene TRBD1, 6 bases. Trimming pared 8 bases from V and 6 bases from J, leaving 13 bases between. The CDR3 loop spans 13 amino acids. Germline V lookup: CDR1 MDHEN, CDR2 SYDVKM. The CDR3 protein is CASLTGGSGELFF. CDR3 nucleotide sequence: TGTGCCAGCCTGACAGGTGGCTCCGGGGAGCTGTTTTTT.

This clone was detected a few times. The V call is TRBV27, the J call TRBJ1-1; no clear D. Germline V gives CDR1 MNHEY, CDR2 SMNVEV (reference sequence). CDR3 size: 14 residues. Deletions cut 5 bases from V and 1 base from J, with 11 bases between. The CDR3 DNA follows: TGTGCCAGCAGTCCCCAGGTTTGGAACACTGAAGCTTTCTTT. This gives the protein CASSPQVWNTEAFF.

The chain links TRBV15 to TRBJ2-7; 10 bases are a match to TRBD1. V shed 1 base and J 4 bases; nucleotides not matched to a gene: 4. Germline V lookup: CDR1 LNHNV, CDR2 YYDKDF (reference sequence). CDR3 size: 15 residues. The CDR3 reads CATSRGDRGTYEQYF. For the CDR3, the DNA is TGTGCCACCAGCAGAGGGGACAGGGGCACATACGAGCAGTACTTC.

There are a few counts of this clone. V gene TRBV9 combines with J gene TRBJ1-1; D possibly corresponds to TRBD1 (5 bases). Trimming cost V 0 bases and J 5 bases, with 17 bases left between them. The CDR3 has 16 residues. CDR1 and CDR2 (germline): SGDLS, YYNGEE. The CDR3 region is CASSVVGGGRGTEAFF. In DNA, the CDR3 is TGTGCCAGCAGCGTAGTCGGGGGAGGGCGGGGAACTGAAGCTTTCTTT. Based on the CDR3 plus reference TRBV9 and TRBJ1-1, the full variable domain is DSGVTQTPKHLITATGQRVTLRCSPRSGDLSVYWYQQSLDQGLQFLIQYYNGEERAKGNILERFSAQQFPDLHSELNLSSLELGDSALYFCASSVVGGGRGTEAFFGQGTRLTVV.

This clone has more than one count but fewer than ten. The rearrangement joins TRBV7-2 to TRBJ2-1; 8 bases align to TRBD2. Germline V gene sequence: CDR1 SGHTA, CDR2 FQGNSA. The trim removed 3 bases at V and 0 bases at J, leaving 7 bases unmatched. The CDR3 totals 17 residues. This CDR3 is CASSLSVGRGSYNEQFF. Written as DNA, the CDR3 is TGTGCCAGCAGCTTGTCAGTCGGGAGGGGCTCCTACAATGAGCAGTTCTTC.

V usage is TRBV7-2 and J usage is TRBJ2-2, with D unclear. Trimming left V 5 bases short and J 3 bases short, with 4 bases between. The germline gives CDR1 SGHTA, CDR2 FQGNSA. This CDR3 has 12 residues. The CDR3 DNA reads TGTGCCAGCAGCCGTTACACCGGGGAGCTGTTTTTT. This encodes CASSRYTGELFF.

This sequence joins TRBV30 and TRBJ1-1, with a possible D match to TRBD1 (5 bases). The V and J ends lost 1 base and 4 bases respectively, with 10 bases between them. Germline V gene lookup returns CDR1 GTSNPN and CDR2 SVGIG (reference sequence). This CDR3 has 13 residues. The CDR3 reads CAWSGQRGTEAFF. The DNA of the CDR3 is TGTGCCTGGAGTGGACAGAGAGGCACTGAAGCTTTCTTT. Full variable domain (missing parts from reference TRBV30 and TRBJ1-1): SQTIHQWPATLVQPVGSPLSLECTVEGTSNPNLYWYRQAAGRGLQLLFYSVGIGQISSEVPQNLSASRPQDRQFILSSKKLLLSDSGFYLCAWSGQRGTEAFFGQGTRLTVV.

This clone occurred a few times. The chain links TRBV7-9 to TRBJ2-7, with 14 bases matching TRBD2. The length of the CDR3 is 15 residues. The J segment lost 7 bases and the V segment lost 5 bases, leaving 7 bases of the junction unmatched. CDR1 SEHNR and CDR2 FQNEAQ come from the germline V gene (reference sequence). CDR3 DNA: TGTGCCAGCAGCCCTGGACTAGCGGGAGGAGGAGAGCAGTACTTC. This codes for CASSPGLAGGGEQYF.

This chain joins TRBV29-1 and TRBJ2-1, with 7 bases lining up with TRBD1. The CDR3 runs to 14 residues. The V gene's germline CDR1 is SQVTM and CDR2 ANQGSEA. The V gene end was trimmed by 5 bases and the J gene end by 10 bases; junction bases not matched to a gene: 14. DNA for the CDR3: TGCAGCGTTTCAGAGACAGGGTACTGGAACGAGCAGTTCTTC. Translated, it gives CSVSETGYWNEQFF.

A word on this clone: This same CDR3 is encoded by further DNA sequences in the sample. The chain carries TRBV28 and TRBJ1-2, with TRBD1 matching over 8 bases. CDR1 is MDHEN and CDR2 is SYDVKM in the germline V gene. There are 14 residues in the CDR3. The J segment lost 2 bases and the V segment lost 6 bases, leaving 5 bases of the junction unmatched. CDR3 protein: CASSPGQGNYGYTF. The DNA for the CDR3 is TGTGCCAGCAGCCCCGGACAGGGAAACTATGGCTACACCTTC.

V is TRBV28 and J is TRBJ2-1; 9 nucleotides agree with TRBD2. Germline V gives CDR1 MDHEN, CDR2 SYDVKM. CDR3 length: 14 amino acids. The J segment lost 8 bases and the V segment lost 4 bases, leaving 6 bases of the junction unmatched. CDR3 bases: TGTGCCAGCAGTTCACATAGCGGGAGACATGAGCAGTTCTTC. Protein sequence: CASSSHSGRHEQFF.

Remarks on this clone: Other DNA variants within this sample encode the same CDR3. This chain joins TRBV29-1 and TRBJ1-2; TRBD1 agrees at 7 bases. Germline V gene data show CDR1 as SQVTM and CDR2 as ANQGSEA. V lost 2 bases to trimming and J lost 2 bases; unmatched junction nucleotides: 2. The CDR3 is 13 residues long. The CDR3 DNA reads as TGCAGCGTTGAACGACAGGGAAACTATGGCTACACCTTC. Its protein product is CSVERQGNYGYTF.

This clone was detected a few times. This chain connects TRBV29-1 to TRBJ2-7; D might be TRBD1 (6 bases). CDR1 SQVTM and CDR2 ANQGSEA come from the germline V gene. V lost 5 bases to trimming and J lost 0 bases, with 8 bases between them. This CDR3 spans 12 amino acids. The CDR3 DNA sequence: TGCAGCGTTAAGGACAGCTCCTACGAGCAGTACTTC. It codes for CSVKDSSYEQYF.